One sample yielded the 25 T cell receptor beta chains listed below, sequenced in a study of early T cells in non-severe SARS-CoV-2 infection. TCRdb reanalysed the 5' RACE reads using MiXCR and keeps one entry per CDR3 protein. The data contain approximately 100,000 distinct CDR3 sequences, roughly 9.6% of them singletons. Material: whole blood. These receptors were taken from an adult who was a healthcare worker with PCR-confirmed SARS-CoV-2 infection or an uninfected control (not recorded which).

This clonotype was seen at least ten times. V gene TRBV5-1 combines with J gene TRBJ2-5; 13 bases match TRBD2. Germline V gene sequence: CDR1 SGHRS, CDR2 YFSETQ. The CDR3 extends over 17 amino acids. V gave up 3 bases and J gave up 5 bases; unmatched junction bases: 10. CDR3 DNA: TGCGCCAGCAGCTCCGGACTAGCGGGGGCGTCCCGGGAGACCCAGTACTTC. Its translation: CASSSGLAGASRETQYF.

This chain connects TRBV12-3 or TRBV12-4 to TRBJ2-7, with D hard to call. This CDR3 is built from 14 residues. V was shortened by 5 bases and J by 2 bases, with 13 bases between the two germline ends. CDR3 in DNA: TGTGCCAGCAGTACCGACCGATACCCCTACGAGCAGTACTTC. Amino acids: CASSTDRYPYEQYF.

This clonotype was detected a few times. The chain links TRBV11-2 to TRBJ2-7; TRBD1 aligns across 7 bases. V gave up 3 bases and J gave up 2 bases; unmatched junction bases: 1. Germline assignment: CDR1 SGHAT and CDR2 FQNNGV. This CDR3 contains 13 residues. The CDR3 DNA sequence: TGTGCCAGCAGCTTCGACAGGGCCTACGAGCAGTACTTC. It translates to CASSFDRAYEQYF.

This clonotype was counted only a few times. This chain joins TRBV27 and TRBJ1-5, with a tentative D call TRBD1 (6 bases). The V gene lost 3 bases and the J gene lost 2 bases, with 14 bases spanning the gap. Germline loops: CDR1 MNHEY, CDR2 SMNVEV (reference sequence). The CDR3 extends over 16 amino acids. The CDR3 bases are TGTGCCAGCAGTTTTGCCGGGGGCGCAGGCAATCAGCCCCAGCATTTT. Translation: CASSFAGGAGNQPQHF.

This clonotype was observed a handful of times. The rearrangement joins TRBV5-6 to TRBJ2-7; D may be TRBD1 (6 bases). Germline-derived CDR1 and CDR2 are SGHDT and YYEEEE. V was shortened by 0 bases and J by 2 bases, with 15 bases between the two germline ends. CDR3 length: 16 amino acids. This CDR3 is CASSLGQTGKAYEQYF. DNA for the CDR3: TGTGCCAGCAGCTTGGGTCAGACAGGAAAAGCCTACGAGCAGTACTTC.

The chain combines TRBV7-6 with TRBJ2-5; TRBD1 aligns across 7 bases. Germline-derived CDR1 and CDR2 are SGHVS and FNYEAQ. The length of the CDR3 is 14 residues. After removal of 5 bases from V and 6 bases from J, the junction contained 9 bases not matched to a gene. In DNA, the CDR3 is TGTGCCAGCAGCCTACGACAGGGATTACAGACCCAGTACTTC. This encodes CASSLRQGLQTQYF.

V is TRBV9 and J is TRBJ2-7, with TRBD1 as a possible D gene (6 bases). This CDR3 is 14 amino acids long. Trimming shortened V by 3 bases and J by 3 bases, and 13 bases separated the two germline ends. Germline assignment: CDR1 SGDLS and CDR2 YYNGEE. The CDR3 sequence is CASSAGHGSYEQYF. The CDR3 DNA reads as TGTGCCAGCAGCGCGGGACACGGCAGCTACGAGCAGTACTTC.

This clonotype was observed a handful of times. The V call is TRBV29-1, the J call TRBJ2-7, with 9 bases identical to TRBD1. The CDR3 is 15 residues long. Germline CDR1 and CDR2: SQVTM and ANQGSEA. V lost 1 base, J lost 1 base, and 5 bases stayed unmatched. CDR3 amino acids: CSVEGTGVSSYEQYF. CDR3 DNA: TGCAGCGTTGAAGGGACAGGGGTTAGTTCCTACGAGCAGTACTTC.

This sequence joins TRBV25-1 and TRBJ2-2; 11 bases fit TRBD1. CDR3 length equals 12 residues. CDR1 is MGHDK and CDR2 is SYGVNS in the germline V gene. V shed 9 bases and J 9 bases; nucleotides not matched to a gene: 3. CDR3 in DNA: TGTGCCAGTCTGGACAGGGGGCGGGAGCTGTTTTTT. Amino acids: CASLDRGRELFF. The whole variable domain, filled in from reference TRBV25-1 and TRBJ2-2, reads EADIYQTPRYLVIGTGKKITLECSQTMGHDKMYWYQQDPGMELHLIHYSYGVNSTEKGDLSSESTVSRIRTEHFPLTLESARPSHTSQYLCASLDRGRELFFGEGSRLTVL.

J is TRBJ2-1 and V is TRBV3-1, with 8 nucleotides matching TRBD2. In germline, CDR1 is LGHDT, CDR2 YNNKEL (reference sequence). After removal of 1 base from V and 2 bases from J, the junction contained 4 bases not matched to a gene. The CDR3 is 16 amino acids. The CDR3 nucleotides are TGTGCCAGCAGCCAAGGGCTAGCGGGCCCCTACAATGAGCAGTTCTTC. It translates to CASSQGLAGPYNEQFF.

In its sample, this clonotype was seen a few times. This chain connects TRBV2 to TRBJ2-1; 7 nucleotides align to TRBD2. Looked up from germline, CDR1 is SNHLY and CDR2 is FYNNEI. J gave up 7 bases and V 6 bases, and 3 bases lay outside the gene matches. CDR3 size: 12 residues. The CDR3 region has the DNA TGTGCCAGCAGGGGAGGGACGAATGAGCAGTTCTTC. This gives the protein CASRGGTNEQFF.

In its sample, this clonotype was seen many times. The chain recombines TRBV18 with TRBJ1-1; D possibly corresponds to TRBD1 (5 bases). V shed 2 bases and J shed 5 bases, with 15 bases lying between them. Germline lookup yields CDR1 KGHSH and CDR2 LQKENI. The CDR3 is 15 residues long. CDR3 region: CASSPGDQQVTEAFF. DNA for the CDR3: TGTGCCAGCTCACCAGGGGATCAACAGGTTACTGAAGCTTTCTTT.

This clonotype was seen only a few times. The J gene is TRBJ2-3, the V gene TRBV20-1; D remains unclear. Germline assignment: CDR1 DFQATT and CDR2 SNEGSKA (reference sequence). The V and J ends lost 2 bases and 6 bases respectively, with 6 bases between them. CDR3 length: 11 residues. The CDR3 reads CSARMGDTQYF. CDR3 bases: TGCAGTGCTAGAATGGGGGATACGCAGTATTTT.

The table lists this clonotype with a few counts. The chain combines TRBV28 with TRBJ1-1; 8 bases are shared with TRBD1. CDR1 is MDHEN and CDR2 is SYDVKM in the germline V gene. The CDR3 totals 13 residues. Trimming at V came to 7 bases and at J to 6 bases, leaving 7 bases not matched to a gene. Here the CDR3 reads CASTETGASEAFF. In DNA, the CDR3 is TGTGCCAGCACTGAGACAGGGGCGTCTGAAGCTTTCTTT. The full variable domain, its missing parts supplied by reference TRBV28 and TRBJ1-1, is DVKVTQSSRYLVKRTGEKVFLECVQDMDHENMFWYRQDPGLGLRLIYFSYDVKMKEKGDIPEGYSVSREKKERFSLILESASTNQTSMYLCASTETGASEAFFGQGTRLTVV.

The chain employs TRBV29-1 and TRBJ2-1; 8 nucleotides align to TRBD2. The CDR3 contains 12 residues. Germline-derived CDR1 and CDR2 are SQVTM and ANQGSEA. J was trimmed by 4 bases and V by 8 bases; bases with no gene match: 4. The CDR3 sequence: CSLRGGYNEQFF. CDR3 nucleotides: TGCAGCCTCCGGGGGGGGTACAATGAGCAGTTCTTC.

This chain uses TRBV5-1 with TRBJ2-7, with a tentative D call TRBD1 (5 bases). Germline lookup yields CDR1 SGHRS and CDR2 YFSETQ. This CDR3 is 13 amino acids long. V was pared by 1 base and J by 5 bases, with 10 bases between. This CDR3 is CASSLSGINEQYF. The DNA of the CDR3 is TGCGCCAGCAGCTTGTCAGGGATCAACGAGCAGTACTTC.

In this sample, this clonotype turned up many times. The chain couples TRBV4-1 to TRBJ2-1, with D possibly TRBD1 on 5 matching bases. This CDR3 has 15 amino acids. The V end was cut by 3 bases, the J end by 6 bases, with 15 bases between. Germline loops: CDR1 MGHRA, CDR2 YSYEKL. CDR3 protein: CASSQHPIQGNEQFF. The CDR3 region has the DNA TGCGCCAGCAGCCAGCATCCAATCCAGGGCAATGAGCAGTTCTTC.

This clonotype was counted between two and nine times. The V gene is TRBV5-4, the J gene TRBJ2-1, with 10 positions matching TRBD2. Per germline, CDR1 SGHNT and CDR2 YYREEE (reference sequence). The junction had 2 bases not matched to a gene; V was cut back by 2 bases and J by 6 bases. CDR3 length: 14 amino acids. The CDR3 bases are TGTGCCAGCAGCTTTGAGCGGGAGGGCAATGAGCAGTTCTTC. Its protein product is CASSFEREGNEQFF.

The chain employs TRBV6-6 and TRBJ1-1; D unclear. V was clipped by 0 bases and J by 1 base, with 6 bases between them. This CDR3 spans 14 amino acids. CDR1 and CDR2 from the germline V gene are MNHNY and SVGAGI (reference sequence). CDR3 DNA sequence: TGTGCCAGCAGTTACTCGAAGGGGAACACTGAAGCTTTCTTT. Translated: CASSYSKGNTEAFF.

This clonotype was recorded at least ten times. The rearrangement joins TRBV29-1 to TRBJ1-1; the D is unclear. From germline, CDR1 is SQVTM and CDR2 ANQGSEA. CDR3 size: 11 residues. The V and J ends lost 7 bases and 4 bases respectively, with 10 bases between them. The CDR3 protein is CSAGRSTEAFF. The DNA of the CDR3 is TGCAGCGCTGGGAGGAGCACTGAAGCTTTCTTT.

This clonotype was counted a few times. CDR3 coding DNA: TGTGCCAGCAGTGAACGGGGTATTGAGACCCAGTACTTC. This sequence encodes CASSERGIETQYF. The chain uses TRBV6-1 and TRBJ2-5; possible D gene TRBD2, 5 bases. This CDR3 region has 13 residues. The germline gives CDR1 MNHNS, CDR2 SASEGT. Trimming stripped 2 bases from V and 5 bases from J, with 9 bases between.

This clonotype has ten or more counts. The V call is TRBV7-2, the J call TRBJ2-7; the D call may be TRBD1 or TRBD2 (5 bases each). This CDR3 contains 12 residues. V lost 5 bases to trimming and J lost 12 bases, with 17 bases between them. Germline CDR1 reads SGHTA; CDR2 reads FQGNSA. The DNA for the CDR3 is TGTGCCAGCAGCCCGTCCCGGGACCTCCGGTACTTC. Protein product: CASSPSRDLRYF. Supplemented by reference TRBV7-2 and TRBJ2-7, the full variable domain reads GAGVSQSPSNKVTEKGKDVELRCDPISGHTALYWYRQSLGQGLEFLIYFQGNSAPDKSGLPSDRFSAERTGGSVSTLTIQRTQQEDSAVYLCASSPSRDLRYFGPGTRLTVT.

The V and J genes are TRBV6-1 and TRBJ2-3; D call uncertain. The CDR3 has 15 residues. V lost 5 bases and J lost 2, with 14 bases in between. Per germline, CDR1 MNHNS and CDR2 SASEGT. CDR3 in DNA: TGTGCCAGCAGTATCAGGTGGTGGAACACAGATACGCAGTATTTT. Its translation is CASSIRWWNTDTQYF.

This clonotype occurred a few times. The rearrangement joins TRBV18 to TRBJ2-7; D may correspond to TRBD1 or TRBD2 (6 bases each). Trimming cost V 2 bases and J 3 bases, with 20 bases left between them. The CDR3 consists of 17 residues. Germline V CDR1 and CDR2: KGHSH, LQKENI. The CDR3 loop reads CASSPSGGARNIYEQYF. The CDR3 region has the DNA TGTGCCAGCTCACCATCCGGGGGCGCGCGGAATATCTACGAGCAGTACTTC.

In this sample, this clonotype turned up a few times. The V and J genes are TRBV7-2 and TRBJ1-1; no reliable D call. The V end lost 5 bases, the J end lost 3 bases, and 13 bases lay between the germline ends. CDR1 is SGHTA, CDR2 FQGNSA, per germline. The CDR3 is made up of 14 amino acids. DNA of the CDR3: TGTGCCAGCAGCCCAGAGCTGGGCCACACTGAAGCTTTCTTT. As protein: CASSPELGHTEAFF.